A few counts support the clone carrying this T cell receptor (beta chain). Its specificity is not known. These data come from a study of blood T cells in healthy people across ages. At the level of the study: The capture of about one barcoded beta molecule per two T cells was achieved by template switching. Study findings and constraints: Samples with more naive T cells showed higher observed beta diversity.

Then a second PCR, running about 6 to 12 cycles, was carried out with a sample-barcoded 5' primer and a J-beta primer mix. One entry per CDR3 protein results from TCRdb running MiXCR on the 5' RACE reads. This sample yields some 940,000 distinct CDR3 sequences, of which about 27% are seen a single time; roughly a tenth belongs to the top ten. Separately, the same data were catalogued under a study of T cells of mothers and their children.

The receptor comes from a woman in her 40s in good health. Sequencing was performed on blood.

The CDR3 DNA sequence: TGTGCCAGCAGCCTGAACAGGGGGCTCTCCTATAATTCACCCCTCCACTTT. Residues: CASSLNRGLSYNSPLHF. This sequence joins TRBV7-2 and TRBJ1-6; TRBD1 aligns across 9 bases. The CDR3 runs to 17 residues. Germline lookup yields CDR1 SGHTA and CDR2 FQGNSA. After removal of 5 bases from V and 0 bases from J, the junction contained 5 bases not matched to a gene. The full variable domain, with the rest looked up from reference TRBV7-2 and TRBJ1-6, is GAGVSQSPSNKVTEKGKDVELRCDPISGHTALYWYRQSLGQGLEFLIYFQGNSAPDKSGLPSDRFSAERTGGSVSTLTIQRTQQEDSAVYLCASSLNRGLSYNSPLHFGNGTRLTVT.